This paragraph reports one T cell receptor (beta chain). Its antigen is unknown. The data are from a study of graft-versus-host responses after intestinal transplantation. The wider study: Recipients had transplants, and these were multivisceral, liver-intestinal, or isolated intestinal.

Trimming left V 4 bases short and J 6 bases short, with 14 bases between. The germline gives CDR1 SGHRS, CDR2 YFSETQ. The length of the CDR3 is 14 residues. Generated by immunoSEQ multiplex PCR, the TCRdb table keeps only in-frame clones and is missing some. The sample consists of 90,000 to 130,000 clones, more than 80% of them appearing once. The sample consisted of unstimulated CD4+ T cells sorted from spleen or lymph node cells, taken before transplant. The chain couples TRBV5-1 to TRBJ2-1; D possibly matches TRBD1 or TRBD2 (5 bases each). The origin of this receptor is a human donor who was the organ donor for an intestinal transplant. The CDR3 here is CASSGTSSFNEQFF. Written as DNA, the CDR3 is TGCGCCAGCAGCGGGACCTCGTCGTTCAATGAGCAGTTCTTC. Supplemented by reference TRBV5-1 and TRBJ2-1, the full variable domain reads KAGVTQTPRYLIKTRGQQVTLSCSPISGHRSVSWYQQTPGQGLQFLFEYFSETQRNKGNFPGRFSGRQFSNSRSEMNVSTLELGDSALYLCASSGTSSFNEQFFGPGTRLTVL.